A single sample is the source of the 9 T cell receptor beta chains below, sequenced in a study of PD-1 blockade in mismatch repair-deficient tumors. The assay was immunoSEQ multiplex PCR, and TCRdb's table has in-frame clones only and misses some. The sample comprises under 150,000 clones, about nine tenths of which are singletons, and 12% rests with the top ten. The source was peripheral blood, collected 70 to 72 weeks after starting pembrolizumab. The receptors stem from an adult with mismatch repair-deficient cancer.

The chain employs TRBV25-1 and TRBJ2-5; D is ambiguous. The CDR3 loop spans 13 amino acids. Germline CDR1 MGHDK, CDR2 SYGVNS. V gave up 3 bases and J gave up 1 base, with 6 bases separating them. The CDR3 region is CASSDRFQETQYF. The DNA of the CDR3 is TGTGCCAGCAGTGACAGATTCCAAGAGACCCAGTACTTC.

In its sample, this clone was seen once. This rearrangement joins TRBV30 to TRBJ2-7; 7 positions match TRBD2. The V segment lost 7 bases and the J segment 3 bases; nucleotides outside the gene matches: 9. The CDR3 extends over 13 amino acids. Germline V gene data show CDR1 as GTSNPN and CDR2 as SVGIG (reference sequence). The CDR3 loop is CASSGLQLYEQYF. In nucleotides, the CDR3 is TGTGCCTCCTCGGGACTACAACTCTACGAGCAGTACTTC.

This clone appeared once. The chain's CDR3 is CASSLRDRASEQYF. The CDR3 bases are TGTGCCAGCAGCTTACGGGACAGGGCTTCCGAGCAGTACTTC. This chain uses TRBV7-2 with TRBJ2-7; 9 nucleotides align to TRBD1. V shed 2 bases and J 6 bases; nucleotides not matched to a gene: 5. This CDR3 comprises 14 residues. The germline V gene has CDR1 SGHTA and CDR2 FQGNSA.

The rearrangement joins TRBV11-2 to TRBJ2-7; 7 nucleotides match TRBD2. Germline trimming cut 5 bases from V and 1 base from J; bases unmatched to any gene: 5. Germline CDR1 reads SGHAT; CDR2 reads FQNNGV. The CDR3 is 14 residues long. Here the CDR3 reads CASSLWGGSYEQYF. The CDR3, as DNA: TGTGCCAGCAGCCTATGGGGAGGGTCCTACGAGCAGTACTTC.

The gene calls are TRBV2 and TRBJ2-1; 7 nucleotides agree with TRBD2. Trimming at V came to 6 bases and at J to 4 bases, leaving 15 bases not matched to a gene. This CDR3 is 17 amino acids long. From germline, CDR1 is SNHLY and CDR2 FYNNEI. CDR3 nucleotide sequence: TGTGCCAGCAGGATTGGAGGGAGGGCCAGAGTGTACAATGAGCAGTTCTTC. Translation: CASRIGGRARVYNEQFF. Complete variable domain (other parts from reference TRBV2 and TRBJ2-1): EPEVTQTPSHQVTQMGQEVILRCVPISNHLYFYWYRQILGQKVEFLVSFYNNEISEKSEIFDDQFSVERPDGSNFTLKIRSTKLEDSAMYFCASRIGGRARVYNEQFFGPGTRLTVL.

The V call is TRBV19, the J call TRBJ2-3; 7 nucleotides align to TRBD2. In germline, CDR1 is LNHDA, CDR2 SQIVND (reference sequence). V trimming: 8 bases; J trimming: 4 bases; junction bases outside the gene matches: 3. This CDR3 region has 12 residues. This chain's CDR3 is CASAGLADTQYF. The CDR3 nucleotides are TGTGCCAGTGCAGGACTAGCAGATACGCAGTATTTT.

This rearrangement joins TRBV6-6 to TRBJ2-7; 7 nucleotides align to TRBD1. Germline CDR1 MNHNY, CDR2 SVGAGI (reference sequence). CDR3 length equals 14 residues. J gave up 6 bases and V 6 bases, and 11 bases lay outside the gene matches. The CDR3 DNA reads TGTGCCAGCAGCACAGCCCCGACAGGGTTCGAGCAGTACTTC. Its protein product is CASSTAPTGFEQYF.

This chain connects TRBV4-1 to TRBJ2-7; 7 bases are a match to TRBD1. J was trimmed by 3 bases and V by 4 bases; bases with no gene match: 6. This CDR3 is 14 amino acids long. The germline V gene encodes CDR1 MGHRA and CDR2 YSYEKL. In nucleotides, the CDR3 is TGCGCCAGCAGCCTCCGGGACAGAGGCTACGAGCAGTACTTC. Protein sequence: CASSLRDRGYEQYF.

This sequence joins TRBV10-1 and TRBJ2-1; TRBD2 matches at 9 bases. Germline V gene lookup returns CDR1 WNHNN and CDR2 SYGVQD (reference sequence). The CDR3 has 15 residues. The trim removed 2 bases at V and 4 bases at J, leaving 3 bases unmatched. In DNA, the CDR3 is TGCGCCAGCAGTGAGGGACTAGCGTATTACAATGAGCAGTTCTTC. This translates into CASSEGLAYYNEQFF.